One sample yielded the 26 T cell receptor beta chains listed below, sequenced in a study of radiation and T cells in renal cell carcinoma. Assay: immunoSEQ multiplex PCR; the TCRdb copy retains only in-frame clones and omits some. Seen here are 85,000 to 100,000 clones, 86% observed once, and the top ten hold almost 8%. Time point noted: baseline pretreatment blood. The treatment is: 15 Gy SBRT to primary tumor, nephrectomy 4 weeks later. Sample: blood, taken from a patient whose treatment included radiotherapy and nephrectomy. All receptors derive from a man over 45 with renal cell carcinoma.

This clone was found a few times. This chain links TRBV30 with TRBJ1-1, with 9 bases that match TRBD1. Germline V lookup: CDR1 GTSNPN, CDR2 SVGIG (reference sequence). CDR3 size: 15 residues. With 0 bases clipped from V and 2 bases from J, the junction kept 4 bases outside the gene matches. The CDR3 spells CAWSVQTGGNTEAFF. CDR3 nucleotides: TGTGCCTGGAGTGTACAGACAGGGGGAAACACTGAAGCTTTCTTT.

V usage is TRBV2 and J usage is TRBJ2-3, with TRBD2 matching over 10 bases. This CDR3 is built from 14 residues. V shed 7 bases and J 4 bases; nucleotides not matched to a gene: 5. Germline CDR1 is SNHLY and CDR2 is FYNNEI. The chain's CDR3 is CASISGGLSDTQYF. CDR3 coding DNA: TGTGCCAGCATTAGCGGGGGGTTGTCAGATACGCAGTATTTT.

The rearrangement uses TRBV7-2 and TRBJ1-5, with D hard to call. The CDR3 contains 15 residues. Trimming cost V 5 bases and J 1 base, with 12 bases left between them. Germline loops: CDR1 SGHTA, CDR2 FQGNSA. The CDR3 DNA reads TGTGCCAGCAGCCCAGACGGAGGGAGCAATCAGCCCCAGCATTTT. It translates to CASSPDGGSNQPQHF.

The chain carries TRBV28 and TRBJ2-7; D gene uncertain. The germline CDR1 and CDR2 sequences are MDHEN and SYDVKM. Trimming cost V 7 bases and J 3 bases, with 19 bases left between them. The CDR3 totals 15 residues. CDR3 loop: CASKFTVHTNYEQYF. The CDR3 DNA reads TGTGCCAGCAAGTTTACTGTCCATACCAACTACGAGCAGTACTTC.

V usage is TRBV7-9 and J usage is TRBJ2-3; 14 positions agree with TRBD2. The length of the CDR3 is 15 residues. Trimming cost V 5 bases and J 4 bases; bases outside gene matches: 2. Germline CDR1 is SEHNR and CDR2 is FQNEAQ (reference sequence). CDR3 nucleotides: TGTGCCAGCAGCCCGGGACTAGCGGGGGCAGATACGCAGTATTTT. This sequence encodes CASSPGLAGADTQYF.

The V and J genes are TRBV7-3 and TRBJ2-3, with D hard to call. This CDR3 is 12 amino acids long. Germline loops: CDR1 SGHTA, CDR2 FQGTGA. The V end lost 4 bases, the J end lost 7 bases, and 9 bases lay between the germline ends. CDR3 sequence (DNA): TGTGCCAGCAGCTCCCGTGTGAATACGCAGTATTTT. Translation: CASSSRVNTQYF.

The chain links TRBV9 to TRBJ2-1; TRBD2 agrees at 11 bases. J lost 8 bases, V lost 1 base, and 5 bases had no gene match. The CDR3 sequence is 15 residues long. CDR1 SGDLS and CDR2 YYNGEE come from the germline V gene. The CDR3 bases are TGTGCCAGCAGCGTATCTAGCGGGGGGTGGGATGAGCAGTTCTTC. Its translation: CASSVSSGGWDEQFF.

The chain employs TRBV27 and TRBJ2-5; 7 nucleotides match TRBD1. The CDR3 is 16 residues long. The junction had 17 bases not matched to a gene; V was cut back by 6 bases and J by 7 bases. Germline lookup yields CDR1 MNHEY and CDR2 SMNVEV (reference sequence). CDR3 sequence: CASSPKTGTEGATQYF. The CDR3 region has the DNA TGTGCCAGCAGCCCAAAGACCGGGACAGAGGGGGCGACCCAGTACTTC.

The chain combines TRBV6-5 with TRBJ1-3; TRBD1 agrees at 8 bases. With 8 bases clipped from V and 0 bases from J, the junction kept 6 bases outside the gene matches. The CDR3 runs to 15 residues. Germline-derived CDR1 and CDR2 are MNHEY and SVGAGI. This CDR3 reads CASGQGWHSGNTIYF. The CDR3 DNA reads as TGTGCCAGCGGACAGGGCTGGCACTCTGGAAACACCATATATTTT.

The rearrangement uses TRBV5-3 and TRBJ1-2; TRBD1 matches at 8 bases. TRBV5-3 is assigned to the ORF class and has an uncertain function. This CDR3 is 15 amino acids long. The V and J ends lost 3 bases and 4 bases, in that order; junction bases with no gene match: 8. The CDR3 loop reads CARSWAGDRSYGYTF. The CDR3 DNA reads TGTGCCAGAAGCTGGGCGGGGGACAGGTCCTATGGCTACACCTTC.

V is TRBV6-5 and J is TRBJ2-7; the D is unclear. Germline V gene data show CDR1 as MNHEY and CDR2 as SVGAGI. Trimming took off 4 bases at V and 6 bases at J, with 13 bases between the two ends. CDR3 length equals 13 residues. CDR3 sequence reads: CASSSSVPGEQYF. The DNA of the CDR3 is TGTGCCAGCAGTTCCAGTGTTCCGGGCGAGCAGTACTTC.

The chain links TRBV25-1 to TRBJ2-1, with D perhaps TRBD1 (6 bases). Looked up from germline, CDR1 is MGHDK and CDR2 is SYGVNS. CDR3 length: 14 amino acids. V was cut by 6 bases and J by 6 bases, with 15 bases left in between. The CDR3 is CASSHWTVSNEQFF. The CDR3 nucleotides read TGTGCCAGCAGCCACTGGACAGTCAGCAATGAGCAGTTCTTC.

The V and J genes are TRBV18 and TRBJ2-7, with 7 positions matching TRBD1. J gave up 2 bases and V 2 bases, and 6 bases lay outside the gene matches. The CDR3 consists of 15 residues. The germline V gene encodes CDR1 KGHSH and CDR2 LQKENI. DNA for the CDR3: TGTGCCAGCTCACCATTTATGGGACAGACCTACGAGCAGTACTTC. Amino acids: CASSPFMGQTYEQYF. The whole variable domain, remainder taken from reference TRBV18 and TRBJ2-7, is NAGVMQNPRHLVRRRGQEARLRCSPMKGHSHVYWYRQLPEEGLKFMVYLQKENIIDESGMPKERFSAEFPKEGPSILRIQQVVRGDSAAYFCASSPFMGQTYEQYFGPGTRLTVT.

This clone was recorded only once. This chain links TRBV9 with TRBJ2-3; D gene uncertain. CDR3 length: 12 amino acids. V dropped 0 bases and J dropped 5 bases, with 4 bases sitting between them. Looked up from germline, CDR1 is SGDLS and CDR2 is YYNGEE. The CDR3 region has the DNA TGTGCCAGCAGCGTAGCAGTAGATACGCAGTATTTT. Protein product: CASSVAVDTQYF.

The sample holds a few counts of this clone. The chain is built from TRBV19 and TRBJ1-1; TRBD1 is a possible D gene (5 bases). Between the trimmed V and J ends, which lost 3 bases and 5 bases, there was a span of 10 bases. Germline CDR1 LNHDA, CDR2 SQIVND (reference sequence). The CDR3 is made up of 13 amino acids. CDR3 coding DNA: TGTGCCAGTAGTATGACAGATGTGACTGAAGCTTTCTTT. Its protein product is CASSMTDVTEAFF.

This clone was recorded only once. The genes are TRBV5-1 and TRBJ2-1; 7 bases are shared with TRBD2. The V and J ends lost 0 bases and 1 base, in that order; junction bases with no gene match: 4. CDR1 and CDR2 (germline): SGHRS, YFSETQ. CDR3 length: 16 amino acids. The CDR3 reads CASSLALGGSYNEQFF. CDR3 nucleotides: TGCGCCAGCAGCTTGGCCCTCGGGGGGTCCTACAATGAGCAGTTCTTC.

V usage is TRBV11-2 and J usage is TRBJ2-7; no clear D gene. From germline, CDR1 is SGHAT and CDR2 FQNNGV. This CDR3 is built from 14 residues. V lost 4 bases to trimming and J lost 0 bases, with 10 bases between them. The CDR3 sequence: CASSYGEFSYEQYF. CDR3 sequence (DNA): TGTGCCAGCAGCTATGGGGAATTCTCCTACGAGCAGTACTTC.

The V call is TRBV10-3, the J call TRBJ2-1, with 10 bases that match TRBD1. The CDR3 loop spans 15 amino acids. Trimming cost V 7 bases and J 4 bases; bases outside gene matches: 7. Germline V lookup: CDR1 ENHRY, CDR2 SYGVKD. CDR3 amino acids: CAIKPGTGEYNEQFF. The DNA of the CDR3 is TGTGCCATCAAGCCCGGGACAGGGGAATACAATGAGCAGTTCTTC.

The V gene is TRBV19, the J gene TRBJ1-1; no reliable D call. Trimming removed 4 bases from V and 4 bases from J, with 13 bases in between. There are 14 residues in the CDR3. Germline V gives CDR1 LNHDA, CDR2 SQIVND (reference sequence). The DNA of the CDR3 is TGTGCCAGTAGTACCAGGCTTCATGGCACTGAAGCTTTCTTT. Its protein product is CASSTRLHGTEAFF.

This chain connects TRBV6-5 to TRBJ2-7; 10 nucleotides line up with TRBD1. Germline V gene lookup returns CDR1 MNHEY and CDR2 SVGAGI. This CDR3 comprises 15 residues. V shed 4 bases and J 3 bases; nucleotides not matched to a gene: 6. The CDR3: CASSLWGQGFYEQYF. DNA for the CDR3: TGTGCCAGCAGTTTGTGGGGACAGGGGTTCTACGAGCAGTACTTC.

This chain connects TRBV19 to TRBJ1-5; unclear D gene. Germline V lookup: CDR1 LNHDA, CDR2 SQIVND (reference sequence). V was shortened by 3 bases and J by 8 bases, with 14 bases between the two germline ends. This CDR3 region has 14 residues. Here the CDR3 reads CASSIRQHLEPQHF. The CDR3 coding sequence is TGTGCCAGTAGTATTCGCCAGCATCTAGAGCCCCAGCATTTT.

V usage is TRBV6-5 and J usage is TRBJ1-5, with TRBD1 as a possible D gene (6 bases). Trimming removed 8 bases at V and 6 bases at J, with 11 bases between. This CDR3 is 12 amino acids long. In germline, CDR1 is MNHEY, CDR2 SVGAGI. CDR3 sequence reads: CASGGRSQPQHF. The CDR3 bases are TGTGCCAGCGGGGGGCGCAGTCAGCCCCAGCATTTT.

The chain combines TRBV5-4 with TRBJ2-1; perhaps TRBD2 as D (5 bases). CDR1 and CDR2 (germline): SGHNT, YYREEE (reference sequence). The ends were cut back, 7 bases at V and 3 bases at J, with 17 bases in the middle. The length of the CDR3 is 15 residues. The CDR3 is CASGQRRTDYNEQFF. The CDR3 DNA follows: TGTGCCAGCGGCCAACGGAGGACCGACTACAATGAGCAGTTCTTC.

The chain is built from TRBV5-1 and TRBJ2-7; TRBD1 agrees at 8 bases. Germline V gene data show CDR1 as SGHRS and CDR2 as YFSETQ. Trimming removed 3 bases from V and 2 bases from J; junction bases left unmatched: 10. The CDR3 loop spans 16 amino acids. The CDR3 protein is CASSWRTGQEAYEQYF. The DNA of the CDR3 is TGCGCCAGCAGCTGGAGAACGGGACAGGAGGCCTACGAGCAGTACTTC.

V and J are TRBV5-1 and TRBJ2-5, with D perhaps matching TRBD1 or TRBD2 (5 bases each). Germline assignment: CDR1 SGHRS and CDR2 YFSETQ. V dropped 4 bases and J dropped 5 bases, with 15 bases sitting between them. The CDR3 consists of 14 residues. The CDR3 spells CASSPEAGTETQYF. The CDR3 DNA sequence: TGCGCCAGCAGCCCAGAGGCAGGGACCGAGACCCAGTACTTC.

The V call is TRBV14, the J call TRBJ2-2; TRBD2 aligns across 14 bases. V trimming: 6 bases; J trimming: 5 bases; junction bases outside the gene matches: 5. The CDR3 length is 16 residues. The V gene's germline CDR1 is SGHDN and CDR2 FVKESK. The CDR3: CASSLGLAGGTGELFF. The CDR3 DNA is TGTGCCAGCAGTCTAGGACTAGCGGGAGGAACCGGGGAGCTGTTTTTT.